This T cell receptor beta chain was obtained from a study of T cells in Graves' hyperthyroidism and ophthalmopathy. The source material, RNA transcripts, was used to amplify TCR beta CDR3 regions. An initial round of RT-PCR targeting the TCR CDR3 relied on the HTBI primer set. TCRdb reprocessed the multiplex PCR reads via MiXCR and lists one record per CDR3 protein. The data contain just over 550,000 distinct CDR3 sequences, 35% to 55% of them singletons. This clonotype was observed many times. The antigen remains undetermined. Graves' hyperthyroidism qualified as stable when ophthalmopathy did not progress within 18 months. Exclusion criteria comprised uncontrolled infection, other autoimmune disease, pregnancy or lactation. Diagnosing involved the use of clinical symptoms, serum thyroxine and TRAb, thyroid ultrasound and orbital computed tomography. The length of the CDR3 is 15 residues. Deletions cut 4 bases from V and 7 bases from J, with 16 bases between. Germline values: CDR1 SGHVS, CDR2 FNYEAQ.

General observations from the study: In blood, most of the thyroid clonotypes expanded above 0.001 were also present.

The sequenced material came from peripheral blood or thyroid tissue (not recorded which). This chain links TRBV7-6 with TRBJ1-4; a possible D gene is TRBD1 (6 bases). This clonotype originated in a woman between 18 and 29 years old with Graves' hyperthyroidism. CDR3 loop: CASSSSGAGSEKLFF. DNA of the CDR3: TGTGCCAGCAGCTCCTCGGGGGCAGGGAGTGAAAAACTGTTTTTT. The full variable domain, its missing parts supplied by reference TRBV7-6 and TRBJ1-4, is GAGVSQSPRYKVTKRGQDVALRCDPISGHVSLYWYRQALGQGPEFLTYFNYEAQQDKSGLPNDRFSAERPEGSISTLTIQRTEQRDSAMYRCASSSSGAGSEKLFFGSGTQLSVL.